A few counts support the clone carrying this TCR beta chain. Per the germline V gene, CDR1 is MDHEN and CDR2 is SYDVKM. The CDR3 sequence is 14 residues long. Trimming took 6 bases from V and 4 from J; bases not matched to a gene: 6. cDNA molecules, individually, were tagged with unique molecular identifiers. TCRdb re-derived calls from the 5' RACE reads in MiXCR, one entry per CDR3 protein. The data show some 90,000 distinct CDR3 sequences, with just under 15% seen just once and about 5.5% held by the top ten. This sample was taken from a study of early T cells in non-severe SARS-CoV-2 infection. Study background: The authors sequenced bulk RNA from unsorted whole blood, leaving chains unpaired.

V gene TRBV28 combines with J gene TRBJ2-7; 10 bases are a match to TRBD2. Sequenced sample: whole blood. The source is an adult who was a healthcare worker with PCR-confirmed SARS-CoV-2 infection or an uninfected control (not recorded which). The chain's CDR3 is CASRASGSAYEQYF. The CDR3 nucleotides are TGTGCCAGCAGAGCTAGCGGGAGCGCGTACGAGCAGTACTTC.